This record looks at one T cell receptor beta chain sequence and its context. Its antigen is unknown. The data were taken from a study of response to subunit inactivated influenza vaccine. Broader study findings: Authors proposed each seasonal influenza vaccination draws in few new T cells.

This CDR3 region has 15 residues. The V gene's germline CDR1 is LNHDA and CDR2 SQIVND (reference sequence). The trim removed 4 bases at V and 2 bases at J, leaving 7 bases unmatched. TCRdb re-called the RT-PCR reads with MiXCR, one entry per CDR3 protein. The sample yields hundreds of thousands of distinct CDR3 sequences, around 22% seen once. Sequences were derived from PBMCs from blood, sampled approximately 20 months after vaccination. This TCR was recovered from a man between 50 and 75 years old who received an inactivated influenza vaccine. The chain is built from TRBV19 and TRBJ1-1; 7 bases are shared with TRBD1. The CDR3 here is CASSTPTGPNTEAFF. CDR3 nucleotide sequence: TGTGCCAGTAGTACTCCGACAGGGCCTAACACTGAAGCTTTCTTT.